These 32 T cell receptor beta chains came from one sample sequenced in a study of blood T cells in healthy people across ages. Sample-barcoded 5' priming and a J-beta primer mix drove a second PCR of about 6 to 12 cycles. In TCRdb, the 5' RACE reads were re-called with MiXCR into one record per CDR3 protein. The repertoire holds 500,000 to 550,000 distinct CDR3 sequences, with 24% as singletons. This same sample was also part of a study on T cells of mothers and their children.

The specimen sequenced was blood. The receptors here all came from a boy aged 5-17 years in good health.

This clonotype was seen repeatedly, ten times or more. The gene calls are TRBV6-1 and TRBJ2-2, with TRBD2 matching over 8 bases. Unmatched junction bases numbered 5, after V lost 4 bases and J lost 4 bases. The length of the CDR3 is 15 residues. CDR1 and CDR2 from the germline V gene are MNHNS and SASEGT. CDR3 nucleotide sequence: TGTGCCAGCAGTGCCGAGGCGGGGGGCACCGGGGAGCTGTTTTTT. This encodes CASSAEAGGTGELFF.

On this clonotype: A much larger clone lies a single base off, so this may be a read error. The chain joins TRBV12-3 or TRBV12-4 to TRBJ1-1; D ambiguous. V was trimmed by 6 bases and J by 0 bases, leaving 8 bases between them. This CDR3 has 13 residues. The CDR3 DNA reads TGTGCCAGCAGGTTAAGGATGAACACTGAAGCTTTCTTT. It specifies CASRLRMNTEAFF.

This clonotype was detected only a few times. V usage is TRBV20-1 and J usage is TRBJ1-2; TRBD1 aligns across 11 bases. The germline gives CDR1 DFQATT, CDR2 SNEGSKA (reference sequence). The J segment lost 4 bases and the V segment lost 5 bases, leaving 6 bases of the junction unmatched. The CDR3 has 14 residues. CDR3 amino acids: CSAAGTGGTYGYTF. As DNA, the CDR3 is TGCAGTGCTGCCGGGACAGGGGGAACCTATGGCTACACCTTC.

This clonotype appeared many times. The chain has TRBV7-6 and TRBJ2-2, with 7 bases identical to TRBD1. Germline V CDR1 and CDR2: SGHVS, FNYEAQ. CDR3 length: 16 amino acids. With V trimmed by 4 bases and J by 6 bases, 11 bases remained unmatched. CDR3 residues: CASSSRGGQMAGELFF. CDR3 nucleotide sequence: TGTGCCAGCAGCTCCCGAGGGGGACAGATGGCCGGGGAGCTGTTTTTT.

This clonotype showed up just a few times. The CDR3, as DNA: TGTGCCAGCAGCAAAGTTCTGGGAGATAGCAATCAGCCCCAGCATTTT. It yields the protein CASSKVLGDSNQPQHF. V gene TRBV21-1 combines with J gene TRBJ1-5. TRBV21-1 is a recognized pseudogene. This CDR3 is built from 16 residues.

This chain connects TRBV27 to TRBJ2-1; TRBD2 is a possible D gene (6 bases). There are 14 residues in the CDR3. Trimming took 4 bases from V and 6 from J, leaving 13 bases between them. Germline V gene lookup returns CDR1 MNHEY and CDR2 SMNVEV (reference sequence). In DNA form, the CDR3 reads TGTGCCAGCAGTTCATTGGAGGGCCCCAATGAGCAGTTCTTC. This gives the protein CASSSLEGPNEQFF.

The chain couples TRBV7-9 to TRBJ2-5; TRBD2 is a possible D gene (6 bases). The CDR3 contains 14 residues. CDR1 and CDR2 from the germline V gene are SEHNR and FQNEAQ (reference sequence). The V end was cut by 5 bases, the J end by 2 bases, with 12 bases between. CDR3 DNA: TGTGCCAGCAGCCCAGGAGGGTTGCAAGAGACCCAGTACTTC. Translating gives CASSPGGLQETQYF.

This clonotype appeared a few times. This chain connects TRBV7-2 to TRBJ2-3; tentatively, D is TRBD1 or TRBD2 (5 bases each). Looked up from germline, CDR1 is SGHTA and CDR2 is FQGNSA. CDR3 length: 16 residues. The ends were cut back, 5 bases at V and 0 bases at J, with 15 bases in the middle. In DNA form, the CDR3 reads TGTGCCAGCAGCGAGGGGCCCCGACATAGCACAGATACGCAGTATTTT. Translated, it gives CASSEGPRHSTDTQYF.

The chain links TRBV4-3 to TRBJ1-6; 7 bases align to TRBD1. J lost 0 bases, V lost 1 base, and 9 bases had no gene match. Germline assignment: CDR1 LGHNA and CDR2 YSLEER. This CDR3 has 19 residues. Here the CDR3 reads CASSQVGDSDFSYNSPLHF. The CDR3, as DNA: TGCGCCAGCAGCCAAGTCGGGGACAGCGATTTCTCCTATAATTCACCCCTCCACTTT.

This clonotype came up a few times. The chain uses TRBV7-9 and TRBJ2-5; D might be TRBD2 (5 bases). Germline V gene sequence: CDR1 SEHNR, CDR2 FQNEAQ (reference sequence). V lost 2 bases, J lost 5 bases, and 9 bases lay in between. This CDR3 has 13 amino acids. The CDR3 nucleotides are TGTGCCAGCAGCTTAATCGAGGGCGAGACCCAGTACTTC. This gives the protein CASSLIEGETQYF.

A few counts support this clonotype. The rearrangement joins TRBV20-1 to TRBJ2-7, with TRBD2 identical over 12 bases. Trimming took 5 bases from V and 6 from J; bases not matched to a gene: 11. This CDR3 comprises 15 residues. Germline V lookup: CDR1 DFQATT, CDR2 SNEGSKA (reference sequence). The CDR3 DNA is TGCAGTGCTGATCCCAGACTAGCGGGGGTAGGCGAGCAGTACTTC. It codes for CSADPRLAGVGEQYF.

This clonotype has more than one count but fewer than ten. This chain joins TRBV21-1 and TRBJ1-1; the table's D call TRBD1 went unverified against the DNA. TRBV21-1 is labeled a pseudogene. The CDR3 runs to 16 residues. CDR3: CASSKGQGPVNTEAFF. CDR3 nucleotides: TGTGCCAGCAGCAAGGGCCAGGGGCCTGTGAACACTGAAGCTTTCTTT.

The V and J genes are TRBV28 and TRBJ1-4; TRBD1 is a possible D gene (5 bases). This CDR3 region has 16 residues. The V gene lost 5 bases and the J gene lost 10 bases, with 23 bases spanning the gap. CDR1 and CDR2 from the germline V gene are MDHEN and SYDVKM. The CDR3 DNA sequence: TGTGCCAGCAGTCTCCTCCAGGGAGGGACCACGGCAAAACTGTTTTTT. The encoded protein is CASSLLQGGTTAKLFF.

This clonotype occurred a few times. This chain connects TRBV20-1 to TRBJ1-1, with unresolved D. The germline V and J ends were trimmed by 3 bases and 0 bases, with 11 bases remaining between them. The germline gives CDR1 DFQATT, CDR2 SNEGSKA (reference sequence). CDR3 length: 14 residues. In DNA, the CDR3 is TGCAGTGCTAGGGACGGCCGGATGAACACTGAAGCTTTCTTT. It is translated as CSARDGRMNTEAFF.

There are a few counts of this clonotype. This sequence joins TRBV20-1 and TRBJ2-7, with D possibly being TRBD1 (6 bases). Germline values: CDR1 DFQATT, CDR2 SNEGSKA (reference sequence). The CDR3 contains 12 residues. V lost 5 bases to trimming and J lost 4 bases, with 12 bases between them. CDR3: CSASGQTYEQYF. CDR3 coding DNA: TGCAGTGCTTCCGGACAGACTTACGAGCAGTACTTC.

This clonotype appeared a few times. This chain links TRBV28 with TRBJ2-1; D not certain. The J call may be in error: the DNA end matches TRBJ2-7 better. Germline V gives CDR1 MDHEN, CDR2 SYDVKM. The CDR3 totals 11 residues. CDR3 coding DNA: TGTGCCAGCAGGCATTCCTACGAGCAGTACTTC. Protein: CASRHSYEQYF.

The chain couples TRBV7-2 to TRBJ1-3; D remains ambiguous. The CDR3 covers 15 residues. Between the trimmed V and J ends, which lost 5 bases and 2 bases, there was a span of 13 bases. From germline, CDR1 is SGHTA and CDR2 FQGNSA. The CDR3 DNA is TGTGCCAGCAGCCAAGGACGGCTAACTGGAAACACCATATATTTT. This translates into CASSQGRLTGNTIYF. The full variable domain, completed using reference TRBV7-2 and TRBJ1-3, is GAGVSQSPSNKVTEKGKDVELRCDPISGHTALYWYRQSLGQGLEFLIYFQGNSAPDKSGLPSDRFSAERTGGSVSTLTIQRTQQEDSAVYLCASSQGRLTGNTIYFGEGSWLTVV.

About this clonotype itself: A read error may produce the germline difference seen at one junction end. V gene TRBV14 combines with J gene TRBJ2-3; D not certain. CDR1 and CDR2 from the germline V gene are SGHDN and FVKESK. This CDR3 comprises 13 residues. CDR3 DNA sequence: TGTGCCGGCAGCGCCTACGATCGTTTGACGCAGTATTTT. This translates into CAGSAYDRLTQYF.

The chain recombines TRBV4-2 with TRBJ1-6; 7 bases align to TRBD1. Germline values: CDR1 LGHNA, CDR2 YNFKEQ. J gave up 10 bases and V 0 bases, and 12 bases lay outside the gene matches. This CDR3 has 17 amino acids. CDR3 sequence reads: CASSQDLYDRAGSPLHF. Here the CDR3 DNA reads TGTGCCAGCAGCCAAGATTTATACGACAGGGCCGGATCACCCCTCCACTTT.

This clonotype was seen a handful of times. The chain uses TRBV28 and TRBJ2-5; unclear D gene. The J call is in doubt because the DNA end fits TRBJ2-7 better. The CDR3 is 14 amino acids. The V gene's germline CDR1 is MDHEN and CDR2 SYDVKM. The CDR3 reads CASSFSRVPYEQYF. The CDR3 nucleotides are TGTGCCAGCAGTTTCTCTCGGGTTCCCTACGAGCAGTACTTC.

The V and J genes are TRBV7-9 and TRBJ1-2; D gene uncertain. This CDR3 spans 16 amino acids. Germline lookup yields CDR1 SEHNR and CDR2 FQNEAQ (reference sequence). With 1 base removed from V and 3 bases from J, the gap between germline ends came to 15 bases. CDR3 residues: CASSLGAVDGDYGYTF. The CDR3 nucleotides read TGTGCCAGCAGCTTAGGGGCAGTGGACGGGGACTATGGCTACACCTTC.

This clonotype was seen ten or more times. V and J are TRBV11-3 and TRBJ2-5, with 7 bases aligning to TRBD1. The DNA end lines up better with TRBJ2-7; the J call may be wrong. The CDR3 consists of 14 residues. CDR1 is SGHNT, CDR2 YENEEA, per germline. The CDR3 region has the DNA TGTGCCAGCAGCCCGGACAGGATCTCCTACGAGCAGTACTTC. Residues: CASSPDRISYEQYF.

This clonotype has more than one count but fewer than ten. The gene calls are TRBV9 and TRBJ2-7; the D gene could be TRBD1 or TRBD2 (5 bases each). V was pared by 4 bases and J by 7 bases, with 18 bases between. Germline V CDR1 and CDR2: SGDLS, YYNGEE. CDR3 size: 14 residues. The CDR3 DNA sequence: TGTGCCAGCAGCACCCGGGACGGCAGTTTTGAGCAGTACTTC. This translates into CASSTRDGSFEQYF.

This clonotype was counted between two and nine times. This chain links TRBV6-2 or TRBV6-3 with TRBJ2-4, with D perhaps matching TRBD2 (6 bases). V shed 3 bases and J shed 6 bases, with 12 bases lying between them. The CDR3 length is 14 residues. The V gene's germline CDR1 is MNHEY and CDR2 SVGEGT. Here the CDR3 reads CASSYRVGGNIQYF. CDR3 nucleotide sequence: TGTGCCAGCAGTTATAGGGTGGGGGGAAACATTCAGTACTTC.

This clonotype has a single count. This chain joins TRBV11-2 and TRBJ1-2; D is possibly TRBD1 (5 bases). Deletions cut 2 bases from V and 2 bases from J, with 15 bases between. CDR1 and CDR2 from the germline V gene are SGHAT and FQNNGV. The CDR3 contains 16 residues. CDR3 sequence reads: CASSLTGTAGNYGYTF. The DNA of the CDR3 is TGTGCCAGCAGCTTAACCGGGACTGCGGGGAACTATGGCTACACCTTC.

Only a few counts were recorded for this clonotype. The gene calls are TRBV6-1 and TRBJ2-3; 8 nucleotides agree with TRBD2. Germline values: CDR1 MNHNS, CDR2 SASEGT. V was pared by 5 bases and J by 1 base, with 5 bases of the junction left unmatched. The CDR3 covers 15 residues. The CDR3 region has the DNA TGTGCCAGCAGTCCTGAGCGGGGGCGCACAGATACGCAGTATTTT. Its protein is CASSPERGRTDTQYF.

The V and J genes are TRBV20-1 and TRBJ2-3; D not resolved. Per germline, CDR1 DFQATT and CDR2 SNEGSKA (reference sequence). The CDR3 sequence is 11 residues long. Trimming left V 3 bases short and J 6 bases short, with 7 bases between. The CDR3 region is CSASAEDTQYF. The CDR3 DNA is TGCAGTGCTAGTGCTGAGGATACGCAGTATTTT.

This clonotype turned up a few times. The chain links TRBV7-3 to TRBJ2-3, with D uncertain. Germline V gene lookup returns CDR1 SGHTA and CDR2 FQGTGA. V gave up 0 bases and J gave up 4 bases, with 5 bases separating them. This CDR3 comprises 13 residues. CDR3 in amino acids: CASSLTTPDTQYF. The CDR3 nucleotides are TGTGCCAGCAGCTTAACGACCCCAGATACGCAGTATTTT.

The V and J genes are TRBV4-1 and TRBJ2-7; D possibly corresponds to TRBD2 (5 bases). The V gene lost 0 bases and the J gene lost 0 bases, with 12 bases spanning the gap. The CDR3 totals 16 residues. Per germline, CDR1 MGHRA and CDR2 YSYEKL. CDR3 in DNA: TGCGCCAGCAGCCAAGAAATGGACTGGCTCTCCTACGAGCAGTACTTC. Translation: CASSQEMDWLSYEQYF.

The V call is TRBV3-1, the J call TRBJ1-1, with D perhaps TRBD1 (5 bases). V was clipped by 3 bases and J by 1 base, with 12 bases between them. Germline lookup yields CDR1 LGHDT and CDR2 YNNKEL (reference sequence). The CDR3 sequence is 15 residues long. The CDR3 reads CASSQNPTANTEAFF. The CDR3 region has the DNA TGTGCCAGCAGCCAGAACCCGACAGCGAACACTGAAGCTTTCTTT.

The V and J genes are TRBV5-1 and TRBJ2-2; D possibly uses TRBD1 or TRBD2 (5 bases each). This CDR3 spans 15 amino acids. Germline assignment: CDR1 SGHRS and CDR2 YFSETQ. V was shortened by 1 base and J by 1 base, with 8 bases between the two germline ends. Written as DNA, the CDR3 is TGCGCCAGCAGCTTGCCGGGGCAGAACACCGGGGAGCTGTTTTTT. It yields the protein CASSLPGQNTGELFF.

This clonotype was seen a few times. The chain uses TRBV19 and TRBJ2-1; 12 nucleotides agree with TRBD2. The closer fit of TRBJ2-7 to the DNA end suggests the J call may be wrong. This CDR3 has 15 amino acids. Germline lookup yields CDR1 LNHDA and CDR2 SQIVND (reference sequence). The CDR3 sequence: CASSPRTSGIYEQYF. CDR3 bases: TGTGCCAGTAGTCCCCGGACTAGCGGGATCTACGAGCAGTACTTC.